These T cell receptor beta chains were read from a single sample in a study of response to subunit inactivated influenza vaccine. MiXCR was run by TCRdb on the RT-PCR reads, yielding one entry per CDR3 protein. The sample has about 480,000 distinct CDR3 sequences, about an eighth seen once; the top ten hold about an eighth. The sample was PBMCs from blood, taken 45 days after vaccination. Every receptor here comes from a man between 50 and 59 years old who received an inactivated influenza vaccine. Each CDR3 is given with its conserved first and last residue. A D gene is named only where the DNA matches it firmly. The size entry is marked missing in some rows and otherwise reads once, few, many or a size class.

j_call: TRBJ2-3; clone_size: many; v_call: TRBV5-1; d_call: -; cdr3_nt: TGCGCCAGCAGCTTTAGTCTGGGGACAAACACAGATACGCAGTATTTT; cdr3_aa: CASSFSLGTNTDTQYF
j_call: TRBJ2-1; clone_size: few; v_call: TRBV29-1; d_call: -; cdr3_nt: TGCAGCGTAGAGCTATCCTACAATGAGCAGTTCTTC; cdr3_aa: CSVELSYNEQFF
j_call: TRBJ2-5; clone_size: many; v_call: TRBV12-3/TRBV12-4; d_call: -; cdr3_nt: TGTGCCAGCAGTTGGGGGACGGATGGTGAGACCCAGTACTTC; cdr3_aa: CASSWGTDGETQYF
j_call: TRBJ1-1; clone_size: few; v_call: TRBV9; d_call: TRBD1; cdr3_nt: TGTGCCAGCAGCGTTGGGACAGGGTGGATCACTGAAGCTTTCTTT; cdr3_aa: CASSVGTGWITEAFF
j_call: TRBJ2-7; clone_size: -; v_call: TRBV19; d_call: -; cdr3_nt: TGTGCCAGTAGCGGGGCCCCCTACGAGCAGTACTTC; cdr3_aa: CASSGAPYEQYF
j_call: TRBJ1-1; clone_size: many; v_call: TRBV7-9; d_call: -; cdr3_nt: TGTGCCAGCACCGTGATGAACACTGAAGCTTTCTTT; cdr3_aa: CASTVMNTEAFF
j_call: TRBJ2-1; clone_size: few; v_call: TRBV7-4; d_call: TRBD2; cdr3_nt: TGTGCCAGCAGCTTAGCCCCCGGGGGGGTTGTCAATGAGCAGTTCTTC; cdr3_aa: CASSLAPGGVVNEQFF
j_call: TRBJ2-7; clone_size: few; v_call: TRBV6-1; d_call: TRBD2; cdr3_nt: TGTGCCAGCAGTGCACACCCCGGGACTAGCGGGGAGACAAACTACGAGCAGTACTTC; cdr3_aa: CASSAHPGTSGETNYEQYF
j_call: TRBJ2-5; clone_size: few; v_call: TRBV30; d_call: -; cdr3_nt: TGTGCCTGGAGTCCAATACAAGAGACCCAGTACTTC; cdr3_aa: CAWSPIQETQYF
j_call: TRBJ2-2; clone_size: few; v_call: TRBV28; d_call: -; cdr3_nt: TGTGCCAGCAGTAGTGCGGACAGAGGCCACACCGGGGAGCTGTTTTTT; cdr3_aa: CASSSADRGHTGELFF
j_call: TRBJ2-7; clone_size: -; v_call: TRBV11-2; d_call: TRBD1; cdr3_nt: TGTGCCAGCAGCTTAGTCCGAGACAGGGGCTTTCGGGAGCAGTACTTC; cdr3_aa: CASSLVRDRGFREQYF
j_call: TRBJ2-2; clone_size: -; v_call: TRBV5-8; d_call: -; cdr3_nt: TGTGCCAGCACGGGGATAATGAACACCGGGGAGCTGTTTTTT; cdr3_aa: CASTGIMNTGELFF
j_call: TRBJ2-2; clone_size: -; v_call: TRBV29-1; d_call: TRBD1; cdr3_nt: TGCAGCGTTGAGAGGACAGGGTGGGTTGGGGAGCTGTTTTTT; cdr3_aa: CSVERTGWVGELFF
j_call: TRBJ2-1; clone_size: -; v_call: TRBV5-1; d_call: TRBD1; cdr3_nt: TGCGCCAGCAGCTTGCCCCATACTCGGACAGGGCGGTCCTACAATGAGCAGTTCTTC; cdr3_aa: CASSLPHTRTGRSYNEQFF
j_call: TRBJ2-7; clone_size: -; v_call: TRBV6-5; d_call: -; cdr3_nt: TGTGCCAGCAGTTACAAGGGTAGCCCCTCCTACGAGCAGTACTTC; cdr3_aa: CASSYKGSPSYEQYF
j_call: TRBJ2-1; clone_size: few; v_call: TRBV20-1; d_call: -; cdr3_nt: TGCAGTGCTAGCCTACCGGGACTGGTCTACAATGAGCAGTTCTTC; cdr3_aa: CSASLPGLVYNEQFF
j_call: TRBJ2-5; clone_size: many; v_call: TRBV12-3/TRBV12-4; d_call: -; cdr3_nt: TGTGCCAGCAGTTATCCTTGGCAAGAGACCCAGTACTTC; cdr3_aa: CASSYPWQETQYF
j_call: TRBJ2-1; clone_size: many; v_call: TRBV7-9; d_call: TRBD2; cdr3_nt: TGTGCCAGCTCCGGGAAAGCGGGAAACAATGAGCAGTTCTTC; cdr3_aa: CASSGKAGNNEQFF
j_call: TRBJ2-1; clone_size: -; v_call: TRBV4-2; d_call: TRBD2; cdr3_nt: TGTGCCAGCAGCCAAGAAACGGGAGGGCTAAATGAGCAGTTCTTC; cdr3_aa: CASSQETGGLNEQFF
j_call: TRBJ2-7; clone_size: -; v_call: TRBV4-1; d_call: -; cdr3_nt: TGCGCCAGCAGCCAAGGGTCCCAGGACCCCTACGAGCAGTACTTC; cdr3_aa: CASSQGSQDPYEQYF
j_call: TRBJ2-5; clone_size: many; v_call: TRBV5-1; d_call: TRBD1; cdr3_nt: TGCGCCAGCAGCTTAGGAAGGGGGCGAGGAGAGACCCAGTACTTC; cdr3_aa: CASSLGRGRGETQYF
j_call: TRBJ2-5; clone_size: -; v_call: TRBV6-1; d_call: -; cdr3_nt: TGTGCCAGCAGTCCAACATCCAGATCCGGCGAGACCCAGTACTTC; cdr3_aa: CASSPTSRSGETQYF
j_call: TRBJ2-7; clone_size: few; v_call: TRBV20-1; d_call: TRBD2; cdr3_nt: TGCAGTGCTAGACTATGGACTAGCGGCTACGAGCAGTACTTC; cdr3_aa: CSARLWTSGYEQYF
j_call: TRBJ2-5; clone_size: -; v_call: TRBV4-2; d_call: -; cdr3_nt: TGTGCCAGCAGCCAAGTAGCCAGTTACGAGACCCAGTACTTC; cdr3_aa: CASSQVASYETQYF
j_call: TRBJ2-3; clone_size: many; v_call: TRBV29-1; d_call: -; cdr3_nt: TGCAGCGTTTTGGGGGGCGAGGTAGCAGATACGCAGTATTTT; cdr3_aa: CSVLGGEVADTQYF
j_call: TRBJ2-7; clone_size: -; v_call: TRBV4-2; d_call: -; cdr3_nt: TGTGCCAGCAGCCAAGATGGGTCTAGCGTGTACGAGCAGTACTTC; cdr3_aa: CASSQDGSSVYEQYF
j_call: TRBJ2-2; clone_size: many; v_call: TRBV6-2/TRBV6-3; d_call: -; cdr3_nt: TGTGCCAGCAGTTACGGCGGAGTGAACACCGGGGAGCTGTTTTTT; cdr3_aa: CASSYGGVNTGELFF
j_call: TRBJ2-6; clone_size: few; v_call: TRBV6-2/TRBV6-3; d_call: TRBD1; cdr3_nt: TGTGCCAGCAGTATGGACAGGTTCGCCAACGTCCTGACTTTC; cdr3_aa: CASSMDRFANVLTF
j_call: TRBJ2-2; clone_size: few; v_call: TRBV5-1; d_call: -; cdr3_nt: TGCGCCAGCAGTAAGACTGCCGAGAACACCGGGGAGCTGTTTTTT; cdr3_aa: CASSKTAENTGELFF
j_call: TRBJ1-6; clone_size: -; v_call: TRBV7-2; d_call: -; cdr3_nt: TGTGCCAGCAGCATCCCTGGGTGGGATTCACCCCTCCACTTT; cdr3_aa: CASSIPGWDSPLHF
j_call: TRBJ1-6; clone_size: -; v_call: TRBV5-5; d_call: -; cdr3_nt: TGTGCCAGCAGCTCCGATGCAGGACGAGTAGGTTCACCCCTCCACTTT; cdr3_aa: CASSSDAGRVGSPLHF
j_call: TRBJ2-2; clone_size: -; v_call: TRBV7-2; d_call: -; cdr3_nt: TGTGCCAGCAGACCGGACTACGGGAAGCTGTTTTTT; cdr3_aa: CASRPDYGKLFF
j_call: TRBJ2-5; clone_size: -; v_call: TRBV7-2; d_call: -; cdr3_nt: TGTGCCAGCAGCCGAACCGGGGCCAGGGGCTCTGAGACCCAGTACTTC; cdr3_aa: CASSRTGARGSETQYF
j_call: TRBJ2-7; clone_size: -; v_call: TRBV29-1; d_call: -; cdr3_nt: TGCAGCGTCGCCAGGATGGGTCACAGTTCCTACGAGCAGTACTTC; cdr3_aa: CSVARMGHSSYEQYF
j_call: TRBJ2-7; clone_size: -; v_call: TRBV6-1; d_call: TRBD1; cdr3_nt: TGTGCCAGCAGTGACAGGGACAGGATAGCCGACGAGCAGTACTTC; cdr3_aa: CASSDRDRIADEQYF
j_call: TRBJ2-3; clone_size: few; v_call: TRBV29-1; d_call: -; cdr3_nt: TGCAGCGTTAACGGCGGGGGCACAGATACGCAGTATTTT; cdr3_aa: CSVNGGGTDTQYF
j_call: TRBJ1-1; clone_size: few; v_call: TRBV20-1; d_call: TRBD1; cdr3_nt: TGCAGTGCTGTCCGACAGGGGGGGAACACTGAAGCTTTCTTT; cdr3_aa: CSAVRQGGNTEAFF
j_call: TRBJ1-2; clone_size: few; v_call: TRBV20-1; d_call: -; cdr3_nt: TGCAGTGCTAGTGGGGGTGGCTACACCTTC; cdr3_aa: CSASGGGYTF
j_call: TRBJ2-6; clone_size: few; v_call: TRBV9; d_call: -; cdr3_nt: TGTGCCAGCAGCGTAGGGGGGGCGGCTGGGGCCAACGTCCTGACTTTC; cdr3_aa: CASSVGGAAGANVLTF
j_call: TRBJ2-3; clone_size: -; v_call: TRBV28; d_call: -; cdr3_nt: TGTGCCAGCAGTTTTCTAAGCGGCACAGATACGCAGTATTTT; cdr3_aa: CASSFLSGTDTQYF
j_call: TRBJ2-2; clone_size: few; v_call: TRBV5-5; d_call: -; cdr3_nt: TGTGCCAGCAGCTTGGAGGGACAAGAGAACACCGGGGAGCTGTTTTTT; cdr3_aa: CASSLEGQENTGELFF
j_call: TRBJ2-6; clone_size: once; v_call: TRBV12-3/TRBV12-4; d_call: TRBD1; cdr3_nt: TGTGCCAGCAGTTTGGGACAGGGTGAGATCTCTGGGGCCAACGTCCTGACTTTC; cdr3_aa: CASSLGQGEISGANVLTF
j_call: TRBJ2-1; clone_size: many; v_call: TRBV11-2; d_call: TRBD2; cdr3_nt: TGTGCCAGCAGCTTAGTGTGGATGGGAGCGGGGGCCTACAATGAGCAGTTCTTC; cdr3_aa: CASSLVWMGAGAYNEQFF
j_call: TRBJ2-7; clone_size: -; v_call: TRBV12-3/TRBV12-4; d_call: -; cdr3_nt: TGTGCCAGCAGTCTCGGGGATTCCTACGAGCAGGACTTC; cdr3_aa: CASSLGDSYEQDF
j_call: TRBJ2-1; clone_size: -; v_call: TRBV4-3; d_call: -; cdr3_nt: TGCGCCAGCAGCCAAGAACTCTATTACAATGAGCAGTTCTTC; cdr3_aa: CASSQELYYNEQFF
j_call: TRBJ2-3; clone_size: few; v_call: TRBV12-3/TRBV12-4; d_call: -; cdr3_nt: TGTGCCAGCAGTCTTCCTAGTAGCGGCAGCACAGATACGCAGTATTTT; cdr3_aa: CASSLPSSGSTDTQYF
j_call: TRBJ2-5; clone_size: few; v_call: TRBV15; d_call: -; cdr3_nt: TGTGCCACCAGCACCCCCGGTAGGGAAGAGACCCAGTACTTC; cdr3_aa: CATSTPGREETQYF
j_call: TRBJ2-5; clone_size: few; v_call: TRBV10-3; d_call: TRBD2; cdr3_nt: TGTGCCATCAATGAGCGGGAACAAGAGACCCAGTACTTC; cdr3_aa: CAINEREQETQYF
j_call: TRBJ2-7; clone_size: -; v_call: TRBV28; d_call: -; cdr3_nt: TGTGCCAGCAGTTTAAGGGCGGGACGAATTAACGAGCAGTACTTC; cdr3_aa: CASSLRAGRINEQYF
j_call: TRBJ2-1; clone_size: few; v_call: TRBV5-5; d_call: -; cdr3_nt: TGTGCCAGCATCCTGCGGGGGGACAGCTCCTACAATGAGCAGTTCTTC; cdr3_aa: CASILRGDSSYNEQFF
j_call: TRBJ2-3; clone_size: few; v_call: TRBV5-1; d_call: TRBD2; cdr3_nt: TGCGCCAGCAGCCAAATGCTAGCGGGAGGAGCAGATACGCAGTATTTT; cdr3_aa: CASSQMLAGGADTQYF